Listed here is a single T cell receptor (beta chain). The data stem from a study of T cell responses to AZD1222 COVID-19 vaccine. CDR3 size: 12 residues. The germline gives CDR1 SNHLY, CDR2 FYNNEI. The V end was cut by 7 bases, the J end by 6 bases, with 9 bases between. The data were produced by immunoSEQ multiplex PCR, yet TCRdb's version contains in-frame clones alone and is incomplete. The sample lists 130,000 to 150,000 clones, 91% occurring once. This receptor was obtained from an adult who received the AZD1222 COVID-19 vaccine. The chain recombines TRBV2 with TRBJ2-2; possibly TRBD1 or TRBD2 for D (6 bases each). The input for sequencing was peripheral blood, taken 28 days after the second AZD1222 dose. For the CDR3, the DNA is TGTGCCAGCAAAGGGGGGCCCGGGGAGCTGTTTTTT. Translated: CASKGGPGELFF.